Below are 29 T cell receptor beta chains sequenced from a single sample in a study of shared clonotypes between healthy human individuals. The method was immunoSEQ multiplex PCR; TCRdb's version includes in-frame clones alone and lacks a portion of them. This table holds fewer than 2.5 million clones, approximately 93% found once. Sequences were obtained from naive CD4+ T cells from PBMCs. Subset given: CD45RA+ positively selected. The receptors shown here come from a man between 18 and 29 years old in good health. Some clones in this sample may be carry-over from other donors' samples.

The J gene is TRBJ2-7, the V gene TRBV21-1; no DNA check was done on the table's D call, TRBD2. TRBV21-1 has pseudogene status. The CDR3 length is 18 residues. The CDR3 DNA follows: TGTGCCAGCAGCCTAGGGGGGCCCGGGGGGACCCGGGGATACGAGCAGTACTTC. Protein product: CASSLGGPGGTRGYEQYF.

The rearrangement links TRBV27 to TRBJ1-1; D not certain. The germline gives CDR1 MNHEY, CDR2 SMNVEV (reference sequence). CDR3 length equals 11 residues. The germline V and J ends were trimmed by 5 bases and 10 bases, with 11 bases remaining between them. The CDR3 here is CASSIHKRAFF. CDR3 sequence (DNA): TGTGCCAGCAGTATTCATAAGAGAGCTTTCTTT.

The V gene is TRBV5-1, the J gene TRBJ1-2; D gene ambiguous. V gave up 4 bases and J gave up 4 bases, with 11 bases separating them. The length of the CDR3 is 13 residues. Germline values: CDR1 SGHRS, CDR2 YFSETQ. In DNA form, the CDR3 reads TGCGCCAGCAGCCCGACAACATTCTATGGCTACACCTTC. It encodes CASSPTTFYGYTF.

Details on this clone: The same CDR3 also results from other DNA sequences found in this sample. The chain couples TRBV29-1 to TRBJ2-3; 8 bases are a match to TRBD1. Germline CDR1 is SQVTM and CDR2 is ANQGSEA. The trim removed 6 bases at V and 2 bases at J, leaving 7 bases unmatched. The CDR3 loop spans 14 amino acids. The DNA for the CDR3 is TGCAGCGTCGGACAGGGTATCTCCACAGATACGCAGTATTTT. This gives the protein CSVGQGISTDTQYF.

This chain's CDR3 is CASSSSAASGANVLTF. The CDR3 nucleotides are TGTGCCAGCAGTTCATCGGCAGCCTCTGGGGCCAACGTCCTGACTTTC. V gene TRBV28 combines with J gene TRBJ2-6; no clear D gene. V was clipped by 4 bases and J by 0 bases, with 10 bases between them. Germline V gives CDR1 MDHEN, CDR2 SYDVKM. The length of the CDR3 is 16 residues.

This clone was found once. This chain joins TRBV28 and TRBJ2-4; 7 positions match TRBD2. The V and J ends lost 2 bases and 6 bases, in that order; junction bases with no gene match: 10. The CDR3 consists of 16 residues. Looked up from germline, CDR1 is MDHEN and CDR2 is SYDVKM. The CDR3 protein is CASSLVASGGRNIQYF. CDR3 DNA sequence: TGTGCCAGCAGTTTAGTTGCTTCGGGGGGTAGAAACATTCAGTACTTC. Full variable domain (remainder filled in from reference TRBV28 and TRBJ2-4): DVKVTQSSRYLVKRTGEKVFLECVQDMDHENMFWYRQDPGLGLRLIYFSYDVKMKEKGDIPEGYSVSREKKERFSLILESASTNQTSMYLCASSLVASGGRNIQYFGAGTRLSVL.

This sequence joins TRBV7-3 and TRBJ1-2; D is ambiguous. Trimming left V 3 bases short and J 5 bases short, with 7 bases between. The CDR3 has 12 amino acids. CDR1 and CDR2 (germline): SGHTA, FQGTGA. This CDR3 is CASSFDGYGYTF. The DNA of the CDR3 is TGTGCCAGCAGCTTCGACGGGTATGGCTACACCTTC.

Comments on this clone: The sample carries other DNA sequences with the same CDR3. V gene TRBV7-3 combines with J gene TRBJ2-1; D is uncertain. The CDR3 runs 13 residues. Germline values: CDR1 SGHTA, CDR2 FQGTGA. With 4 bases removed from V and 7 bases from J, the gap between germline ends came to 11 bases. The CDR3 region has the DNA TGTGCCAGCAGCTCTTCTGGCGGTAATGAGCAGTTCTTC. The encoded protein is CASSSSGGNEQFF.

The CDR3 region has the DNA TGTGCCAGCAGCTTAGTCCGCGGGATTTGGCGGAATGAGCAGTTCTTC. Translated, it gives CASSLVRGIWRNEQFF. The chain has TRBV7-2 and TRBJ2-1; perhaps TRBD2 as D (6 bases). The CDR3 loop spans 16 amino acids. CDR1 and CDR2 (germline): SGHTA, FQGNSA. Trimming took 1 base from V and 7 from J, leaving 17 bases between them.

In DNA, the CDR3 is TGCAGCGTTGAGACGGGCTGGGGCTATGGCTACACCTTC. It translates to CSVETGWGYGYTF. The V gene is TRBV29-1, the J gene TRBJ1-2; D unresolved. The CDR3 covers 13 residues. CDR1 and CDR2 (germline): SQVTM, ANQGSEA. Trimming stripped 3 bases from V and 4 bases from J, with 12 bases between. The whole variable domain, filled in from reference TRBV29-1 and TRBJ1-2, reads SAVISQKPSRDICQRGTSLTIQCQVDSQVTMMFWYRQQPGQSLTLIATANQGSEATYESGFVIDKFPISRPNLTFSTLTVSNMSPEDSSIYLCSVETGWGYGYTFGSGTRLTVV.

The chain has TRBV28 and TRBJ2-3; 9 bases fit TRBD2. This CDR3 region has 21 residues. The ends lost 3 bases at V and 5 bases at J; junction bases unmatched: 24. The germline gives CDR1 MDHEN, CDR2 SYDVKM. CDR3 nucleotide sequence: TGTGCCAGCAGTTTTTGGGGTTGGGAGGCGGGAGGGCCGGTGTTTCAAGATACGCAGTATTTT. Protein: CASSFWGWEAGGPVFQDTQYF.

The chain joins TRBV7-8 to TRBJ2-7; D is possibly TRBD1 (5 bases). The ends were cut back, 2 bases at V and 3 bases at J, with 8 bases in the middle. CDR3 length equals 13 residues. CDR1 and CDR2 from the germline V gene are SGHVS and FQNEAQ. For the CDR3, the DNA is TGTGCCAGCAGCTTAACAGGTGACTACGAGCAGTACTTC. Protein: CASSLTGDYEQYF.

A single count supports this clone. This sequence joins TRBV25-1 and TRBJ1-2, with D possibly matching TRBD1 (6 bases). The ends were cut back, 6 bases at V and 5 bases at J, with 19 bases in the middle. Germline CDR1 reads MGHDK; CDR2 reads SYGVNS. CDR3 size: 15 residues. CDR3 nucleotides: TGTGCCAGCAGCCCAACTACAGGGAACCTGTATGGCTACACCTTC. Translating gives CASSPTTGNLYGYTF.

This chain connects TRBV6-5 to TRBJ1-5, with 7 bases fitting TRBD1. This CDR3 contains 15 residues. Germline V gives CDR1 MNHEY, CDR2 SVGAGI. V shed 6 bases, J shed 1 base, and the junction held 6 bases outside the gene matches. The CDR3 loop is CASRSDRASNQPQHF. Here the CDR3 DNA reads TGTGCCAGCAGATCCGACAGGGCGAGCAATCAGCCCCAGCATTTT.

This chain connects TRBV4-3 to TRBJ2-3; D uncertain. The V end was cut by 0 bases, the J end by 6 bases, with 10 bases between. The germline CDR1 and CDR2 sequences are LGHNA and YSLEER. The CDR3 is 14 amino acids. CDR3 region: CASSQESAEDTQYF. CDR3 nucleotide sequence: TGCGCCAGCAGCCAAGAGTCGGCGGAGGATACGCAGTATTTT.

The J gene is TRBJ1-2, the V gene TRBV5-1; TRBD1 matches at 8 bases. CDR3 size: 16 residues. CDR1 is SGHRS and CDR2 is YFSETQ in the germline V gene. With 5 bases clipped from V and 1 base from J, the junction kept 10 bases outside the gene matches. CDR3 loop: CASSSILDRVNYGYTF. CDR3 DNA: TGCGCCAGCAGTTCTATCCTGGACAGGGTTAACTATGGCTACACCTTC.

This chain links TRBV9 with TRBJ1-1; a possible D gene is TRBD1 (6 bases). The CDR3 has 12 residues. CDR1 and CDR2 (germline): SGDLS, YYNGEE. V was trimmed by 5 bases and J by 1 base, leaving 6 bases between them. CDR3 sequence reads: CASRGGNTEAFF. For the CDR3, the DNA is TGTGCCAGCAGAGGGGGGAACACTGAAGCTTTCTTT.

This clone came up once. The chain employs TRBV14 and TRBJ2-7; possibly TRBD1 or TRBD2 for D (5 bases each). The V end lost 3 bases, the J end lost 6 bases, and 9 bases lay between the germline ends. CDR1 SGHDN and CDR2 FVKESK come from the germline V gene. The CDR3 is 12 residues long. The CDR3 region is CASSQGDSEQYF. CDR3 coding DNA: TGTGCCAGCAGCCAGGGAGACAGCGAGCAGTACTTC.

The chain uses TRBV18 and TRBJ2-1, with 8 bases fitting TRBD1. The CDR3 is 18 amino acids. Trimming cost V 3 bases and J 8 bases; bases outside gene matches: 18. Germline assignment: CDR1 KGHSH and CDR2 LQKENI. Here the CDR3 DNA reads TGTGCCAGCTCACCGCCCGGGACAGGAGTGGGAGCTTTCGATGAGCAGTTCTTC. As protein: CASSPPGTGVGAFDEQFF.

The V and J genes are TRBV27 and TRBJ2-1; 7 nucleotides agree with TRBD1. This CDR3 is built from 17 residues. J gave up 3 bases and V 0 bases, and 8 bases lay outside the gene matches. CDR1 is MNHEY, CDR2 SMNVEV, per germline (reference sequence). The CDR3 is CASSLSPTGPFYNEQFF. DNA of the CDR3: TGTGCCAGCAGTTTATCCCCGACAGGGCCTTTCTACAATGAGCAGTTCTTC.

V gene TRBV19 combines with J gene TRBJ2-2; a weak D match, TRBD1 (5 bases). Trimming cost V 1 base and J 1 base, with 7 bases left between them. Germline V gene sequence: CDR1 LNHDA, CDR2 SQIVND (reference sequence). CDR3 length equals 15 residues. The CDR3 DNA sequence: TGTGCCAGTAGTATAGCCGGACAGAACACCGGGGAGCTGTTTTTT. As protein: CASSIAGQNTGELFF.

This clone appeared a few times. The chain employs TRBV30 and TRBJ1-1; D may be TRBD1 (5 bases). The length of the CDR3 is 14 residues. From germline, CDR1 is GTSNPN and CDR2 SVGIG (reference sequence). Trimming removed 2 bases from V and 4 bases from J, with 14 bases in between. CDR3 coding DNA: TGTGCCTGGAGTCCCGCGGGGGGGAGCACTGAAGCTTTCTTT. Residues: CAWSPAGGSTEAFF.

The chain is built from TRBV5-1 and TRBJ2-1; 8 bases align to TRBD1. V was clipped by 3 bases and J by 5 bases; unmatched bases: 7. Per germline, CDR1 SGHRS and CDR2 YFSETQ. This CDR3 is 15 amino acids long. The CDR3 bases are TGCGCCAGCAGCTCCCAGGGGGCGCGGGACAATGAGCAGTTCTTC. Amino acid sequence: CASSSQGARDNEQFF.

The chain combines TRBV28 with TRBJ1-4, with TRBD1 as a possible D gene (6 bases). V lost 6 bases, J lost 8 bases, and 13 bases lay in between. This CDR3 is 13 amino acids long. Germline CDR1 is MDHEN and CDR2 is SYDVKM. The CDR3 coding sequence is TGTGCCAGCAGCCCGGGACATCGGGAAAAACTGTTTTTT. As protein: CASSPGHREKLFF.

The rearrangement uses TRBV2 and TRBJ1-4; D ambiguous. Germline CDR1 and CDR2: SNHLY and FYNNEI. The V and J ends lost 5 bases and 8 bases respectively, with 6 bases between them. There are 11 residues in the CDR3. The CDR3 region is CASSWAEKLFF. Written as DNA, the CDR3 is TGTGCCAGCAGTTGGGCGGAAAAACTGTTTTTT.

The V call is TRBV5-8, the J call TRBJ2-5, with 10 bases that match TRBD2. J gave up 1 base and V 0 bases, and 9 bases lay outside the gene matches. Per the germline V gene, CDR1 is SGHTS and CDR2 is YDEGEE. The CDR3 totals 18 residues. The CDR3 DNA reads TGTGCCAGCAGCTTGGAGGGGCTAGCGGGAGCCATCCAAGAGACCCAGTACTTC. Its protein is CASSLEGLAGAIQETQYF.

This chain joins TRBV19 and TRBJ1-2, with TRBD1 identical over 8 bases. Germline CDR1 and CDR2: LNHDA and SQIVND (reference sequence). The CDR3 extends over 15 amino acids. V shed 5 bases, J shed 4 bases, and the junction held 9 bases outside the gene matches. In DNA form, the CDR3 reads TGTGCCAGTAGTGTTTCCAGGGGGCGCGGCTATGGCTACACCTTC. Protein product: CASSVSRGRGYGYTF.

The genes are TRBV28 and TRBJ2-7; D not certain. The CDR3 runs to 13 residues. Trimming removed 7 bases from V and 1 base from J, with 11 bases in between. CDR1 and CDR2 (germline): MDHEN, SYDVKM. The CDR3 sequence: CASTRSSSYEQYF. The CDR3 nucleotides read TGTGCCAGCACGAGGTCTTCATCCTACGAGCAGTACTTC.

The chain joins TRBV7-3 to TRBJ2-2; possible D gene TRBD2, 6 bases. Trimming left V 5 bases short and J 3 bases short, with 16 bases between. From germline, CDR1 is SGHTA and CDR2 FQGTGA. This CDR3 comprises 16 residues. The chain's CDR3 is CASSRPDGRHTGELFF. CDR3 in DNA: TGTGCCAGCAGCCGGCCGGACGGGAGACACACCGGGGAGCTGTTTTTT.